Listed below are T cell receptor beta chains from one sample, sequenced in a study of blood T cell repertoires in COVID-19. Sequencing was performed with immunoSEQ multiplex PCR; in TCRdb, only in-frame clones are kept and a portion is missing. The data show roughly 140,000 clones, with about 80% seen just once and over 7% held by the top ten. The sequenced sample consisted of peripheral blood. Receptors originate from a human donor in a cohort sampled during active COVID-19. The CDR3 runs from the conserved cysteine through the conserved F or W. D genes are given only for firm matches. Clone size is not always given. Where it is, it says once, few, many or a class for expanded clones.

TRBV9	.	TRBJ1-6	14	.	CASSVTANNSPLHF	TGTGCCAGCAGCGTCACAGCCAATAATTCACCCCTCCACTTT
TRBV6-6	.	TRBJ2-7	14	.	CASSYGQSSYEQYF	TGTGCCAGCAGTTACGGACAATCTTCCTACGAGCAGTACTTC
TRBV2	.	TRBJ1-2	10	once	CASSRQGYTF	TGTGCCAGCAGCCGACAAGGCTACACCTTC
TRBV14	TRBD1	TRBJ2-1	15	.	CASSRNRGPYNEQFF	TGTGCCAGCAGCCGCAACAGGGGCCCCTACAATGAGCAGTTCTTC
TRBV5-1	TRBD1	TRBJ1-2	18	once	CASSLGRGQGTGNYGYTF	TGCGCCAGCAGCTTGGGTAGGGGACAGGGAACTGGTAACTATGGCTACACCTTC
TRBV28	TRBD2	TRBJ2-1	14	.	CASRRRGTYNEQFF	TGTGCCAGCCGTCGGCGGGGGACCTACAATGAGCAGTTCTTC
TRBV6-5	TRBD2	TRBJ2-7	14	.	CASSSGTSGYEQYF	TGTGCCAGCAGTTCCGGGACTAGCGGGTACGAGCAGTACTTC
TRBV7-6	TRBD2	TRBJ2-3	17	.	CASSLLAGGAGTDTQYF	TGTGCCAGCAGCTTATTAGCGGGGGGGGCGGGCACAGATACGCAGTATTTT
TRBV27	TRBD1	TRBJ1-1	15	.	CASSHSGTGNTEAFF	TGTGCCAGCAGTCACTCCGGGACAGGGAACACTGAAGCTTTCTTT
TRBV5-1	TRBD1	TRBJ1-3	15	.	CASSLDRGAGNTIYF	TGCGCCAGCAGCTTGGACAGGGGGGCTGGAAACACCATATATTTT
TRBV6-6	.	TRBJ1-2	14	.	CASSYQGSPSGYTF	TGTGCCAGCAGTTACCAGGGGAGTCCCTCTGGCTACACCTTC
TRBV2	TRBD1	TRBJ1-3	15	few	CASRGQGYSGNTIYF	TGTGCCAGCAGGGGACAGGGTTACTCTGGAAACACCATATATTTT
TRBV5-4	TRBD2	TRBJ2-3	19	.	CASSLRTSGGARVRDTQYF	TGTGCCAGCAGCTTGAGGACTAGCGGGGGGGCGAGAGTTCGAGATACGCAGTATTTT
TRBV7-6	TRBD2	TRBJ2-7	15	.	CASSLITGGNYEQYF	TGTGCCAGCAGCTTAATAACGGGGGGAAACTACGAGCAGTACTTC
TRBV5-5	.	TRBJ2-7	12	.	CASSFANYEQYF	TGTGCCAGCAGCTTCGCGAACTACGAGCAGTACTTC
TRBV9	.	TRBJ2-3	15	.	CASSVQRRSTDTQYF	TGTGCCAGCAGCGTCCAGCGGAGAAGCACAGATACGCAGTATTTT
TRBV19	.	TRBJ1-4	15	.	CASRTAGTTNEKLFF	TGTGCCAGTAGGACGGCAGGGACAACTAATGAAAAACTGTTTTTT
TRBV27	.	TRBJ1-1	15	.	CASSLTQGGVTEAFF	TGTGCCAGCAGTTTAACGCAGGGTGGGGTCACTGAAGCTTTCTTT
TRBV5-1	TRBD2	TRBJ2-7	14	few	CASSSRSGDYEQYF	TGCGCCAGCAGTTCGAGGAGCGGGGACTACGAGCAGTACTTC
TRBV4-1	.	TRBJ2-3	13	.	CASSQEERDTQYF	TGCGCCAGCAGCCAAGAAGAGCGAGATACGCAGTATTTT
TRBV9	.	TRBJ1-6	13	many	CASSGRGLSPLHF	TGTGCCAGCAGCGGGCGGGGTCTTTCACCCCTCCACTTT
TRBV18	.	TRBJ1-5	13	.	CASSQGNNQPQHF	TGTGCCAGCTCACAGGGGAACAATCAGCCCCAGCATTTT
TRBV2	.	TRBJ1-1	14	once	CASSEQGMNTEAFF	TGTGCCAGCAGTGAACAGGGGATGAACACTGAAGCTTTCTTT
TRBV6-5	TRBD1	TRBJ2-7	15	few	CASSYRGTGTYEQYF	TGTGCCAGCAGTTACAGAGGGACAGGGACCTACGAGCAGTACTTC
TRBV28	TRBD2	TRBJ2-7	11	once	CASRDYYEQYF	TGTGCCAGCCGGGACTACTACGAGCAGTACTTC
TRBV5-4	.	TRBJ2-7	13	.	CASSLWARDEQYF	TGTGCCAGCAGCTTGTGGGCTCGAGACGAGCAGTACTTC
TRBV7-2	TRBD2	TRBJ2-1	16	.	CASSLWTSGGAVEQFF	TGTGCCAGCAGCCTATGGACTAGCGGGGGGGCAGTTGAGCAGTTCTTC
TRBV9	.	TRBJ2-7	16	.	CASSPAWETKSYEQYF	TGTGCCAGCAGCCCAGCGTGGGAGACGAAATCCTACGAGCAGTACTTC
TRBV19	.	TRBJ1-1	12	.	CASRGHGTEAFF	TGTGCCAGTAGGGGGCACGGCACTGAAGCTTTCTTT
TRBV5-1	TRBD1	TRBJ2-5	15	.	CASRPQGPAGETQYF	TGCGCCAGCAGGCCACAGGGGCCGGCAGGAGAGACCCAGTACTTC
TRBV6-5	TRBD2	TRBJ2-1	15	.	CASSYILRGGSEQFF	TGTGCCAGCAGTTACATACTAAGGGGAGGGAGTGAGCAGTTCTTC
TRBV5-1	TRBD1	TRBJ1-4	16	.	CASSPQGETPVRKLFF	TGCGCCAGCAGCCCGCAGGGGGAGACACCGGTGAGAAAACTGTTTTTT
TRBV28	.	TRBJ2-1	16	.	CASTTGSRSSYNEQFF	TGTGCCAGCACCACCGGTTCGAGGAGCTCCTACAATGAGCAGTTCTTC
TRBV3-1/TRBV3-2	.	TRBJ2-6	18	.	CASSVGGATVTGANVLTF	TGTGCCAGCAGCGTGGGGGGAGCTACGGTGACTGGGGCCAACGTCCTGACTTTC
TRBV7-2	.	TRBJ2-7	14	once	CASSQRDSRTRGYF	TGTGCCAGCAGCCAACGGGACTCCAGGACCCGGGGGTACTTC
TRBV6-2/TRBV6-3	TRBD1	TRBJ1-1	17	once	CASSPGGERVYMPEAFF	TGTGCCAGCAGCCCAGGGGGCGAAAGGGTTTACATGCCTGAAGCTTTCTTT